The 25 T cell receptor beta chains below all came from one sample that was sequenced in a study of human CD8 memory T cell subsets. Production of TCR beta libraries used UMI-labeled 5' RACE as the method. TCRdb re-called the 5' RACE reads; every CDR3 protein appears as one record, without DNA. The listing contains over 10,000 distinct CDR3 sequences. Sequencing was done on a sample of CD8+ T cells from PBMCs. The receptors derive from a human donor in good health.

The chain links TRBV19 to TRBJ1-1. Germline-derived CDR1 and CDR2 are LNHDA and SQIVND (reference sequence). There are 14 residues in the CDR3. The CDR3 is CASSIVFMNTEAFF.

The rearrangement uses TRBV7-9 and TRBJ2-2. The CDR3 extends over 13 amino acids. Germline V gene lookup returns CDR1 SEHNR and CDR2 FQNEAQ (reference sequence). CDR3: CASSLAAVGELFF.

The chain has TRBV27 and TRBJ2-7; the TRBD1 assignment by TCRdb is unverifiable without DNA. Germline CDR1 reads MNHEY; CDR2 reads SMNVEV (reference sequence). CDR3 length equals 14 residues. The CDR3 reads CASSLSQVGYEQYF.

CDR3 residues: CAGWQGGAPMETEAFF. The chain joins TRBV19 to TRBJ1-1; TCRdb's assignment of TRBD1 cannot be checked, as there is no DNA. Looked up from germline, CDR1 is LNHDA and CDR2 is SQIVND (reference sequence). The CDR3 has 16 amino acids.

This clonotype is identified as medium-sized from frequency. J is TRBJ1-3 and V is TRBV27. This CDR3 contains 15 residues. Looked up from germline, CDR1 is MNHEY and CDR2 is SMNVEV (reference sequence). The CDR3 region is CASSFDGNSGNTIYF.

V gene TRBV15 combines with J gene TRBJ2-2; TCRdb returns TRBD1, unconfirmable since there is no DNA. The CDR3 spans 15 residues. Germline CDR1 and CDR2: LNHNV and YYDKDF (reference sequence). The CDR3 loop is CATSPRMGNTGELFF.

The chain carries TRBV7-2 and TRBJ2-1; TCRdb proposes TRBD2, but this gene call is untestable without DNA. Germline CDR1 reads SGHTA; CDR2 reads FQGNSA. The length of the CDR3 is 15 residues. This CDR3 is CASSLRWEITDEQFF. The full variable domain, its missing parts supplied by reference TRBV7-2 and TRBJ2-1, is GAGVSQSPSNKVTEKGKDVELRCDPISGHTALYWYRQSLGQGLEFLIYFQGNSAPDKSGLPSDRFSAERTGGSVSTLTIQRTQQEDSAVYLCASSLRWEITDEQFFGPGTRLTVL.

This chain joins TRBV20-1 and TRBJ2-7; lacking DNA, the TRBD1 call made by TCRdb goes unchecked. This CDR3 is 15 amino acids long. Germline V gives CDR1 DFQATT, CDR2 SNEGSKA (reference sequence). The CDR3 is CSASLGRGPSYEQYF.

This clonotype is classed as large by frequency. The genes are TRBV12-3 or TRBV12-4 and TRBJ1-1. This CDR3 contains 13 residues. The CDR3 reads CASKGSMNTEAFF.

The chain has TRBV7-6 and TRBJ2-7. CDR1 is SGHVS, CDR2 FNYEAQ, per germline. This CDR3 region has 13 residues. The CDR3 sequence is CASSLGHHTEQYF. Based on the CDR3 plus reference TRBV7-6 and TRBJ2-7, the full variable domain is GAGVSQSPRYKVTKRGQDVALRCDPISGHVSLYWYRQALGQGPEFLTYFNYEAQQDKSGLPNDRFSAERPEGSISTLTIQRTEQRDSAMYRCASSLGHHTEQYFGPGTRLTVT.

The rearrangement links TRBV2 to TRBJ2-1; lacking DNA, the TRBD2 call made by TCRdb goes unchecked. CDR3 length: 13 amino acids. CDR1 is SNHLY and CDR2 is FYNNEI in the germline V gene. CDR3 sequence reads: CARTRGTYNEQFF.

CDR3 protein: CASSPSPGTGTHGYTF. The chain uses TRBV12-3 or TRBV12-4 and TRBJ1-2; the D call of TRBD1 rests on TCRdb alone, since no DNA is present to check it. CDR3 length: 16 amino acids.

Measured by frequency, this clonotype is medium-sized (0.01 to 0.1%). The chain recombines TRBV20-1 with TRBJ2-2. Germline-derived CDR1 and CDR2 are DFQATT and SNEGSKA (reference sequence). CDR3 size: 13 residues. CDR3 residues: CSARSGDTGELFF.

CDR3 protein: CASSQPGQGFHEQYF. The V call is TRBV27, the J call TRBJ2-7; checking the TCRdb D call of TRBD1 is not possible without DNA. CDR1 is MNHEY and CDR2 is SMNVEV in the germline V gene (reference sequence). This CDR3 is 15 amino acids long.

This clonotype is medium-sized (0.01 to 0.1%) by frequency. This chain joins TRBV24-1 and TRBJ2-1. CDR3 length equals 13 residues. Germline V gives CDR1 KGHDR, CDR2 SFDVKD. The CDR3 sequence is CATLEPDLNEQFF.

The V call is TRBV20-1, the J call TRBJ2-7; the D call from TCRdb, TRBD1, cannot be confirmed without DNA. This CDR3 is built from 12 residues. Germline V CDR1 and CDR2: DFQATT, SNEGSKA (reference sequence). The CDR3 sequence: CSARAGSYEQYF.

The chain joins TRBV7-9 to TRBJ2-7; without DNA, the TCRdb call of TRBD1 cannot be checked. Germline values: CDR1 SEHNR, CDR2 FQNEAQ (reference sequence). CDR3 length equals 16 residues. The CDR3 is CASSETRTGRLYEQYF.

The J gene is TRBJ2-5, the V gene TRBV12-3 or TRBV12-4; the TCRdb call, TRBD1, lacks DNA for checking. The CDR3 loop spans 13 amino acids. The CDR3: CASSLIGEETQYF.

The chain links TRBV21-1 to TRBJ1-5; TCRdb designates TRBD1, a call that cannot be tested without DNA. TRBV21-1 is labeled a pseudogene. The length of the CDR3 is 17 residues. CDR3 loop: CASSLGGFRVHQGPQHF.

This chain links TRBV9 with TRBJ2-2; the TCRdb D gene call, TRBD1, has no DNA to confirm it. CDR1 is SGDLS and CDR2 is YYNGEE in the germline V gene. This CDR3 spans 17 amino acids. CDR3 residues: CASSVGQSPSGGGELFF.

This chain links TRBV23-1 with TRBJ2-1; TCRdb picks TRBD1, but there is no DNA to check that call. TRBV23-1 is filed as an ORF, its function uncertain. This CDR3 has 15 amino acids. The CDR3 loop reads CASSHTGSSYNEQFF.

This chain joins TRBV4-1 and TRBJ2-7. Germline CDR1 and CDR2: MGHRA and YSYEKL. This CDR3 has 13 residues. The CDR3 reads CASSQLTNYEQYF.

The CDR3 loop reads CSARPGLFSGNTIYF. The chain is built from TRBV20-1 and TRBJ1-3. CDR3 length equals 15 residues. Germline V CDR1 and CDR2: DFQATT, SNEGSKA (reference sequence).

The chain links TRBV7-3 to TRBJ2-2. The CDR3 covers 13 residues. Germline-derived CDR1 and CDR2 are SGHTA and FQGTGA. CDR3 region: CASSLIFPGELFF.

This clonotype is medium-sized by frequency. This chain joins TRBV12-3 or TRBV12-4 and TRBJ2-7; lacking DNA, the TRBD1 call made by TCRdb goes unchecked. The CDR3 length is 13 residues. The CDR3 loop is CASRPGQTYEQYF.